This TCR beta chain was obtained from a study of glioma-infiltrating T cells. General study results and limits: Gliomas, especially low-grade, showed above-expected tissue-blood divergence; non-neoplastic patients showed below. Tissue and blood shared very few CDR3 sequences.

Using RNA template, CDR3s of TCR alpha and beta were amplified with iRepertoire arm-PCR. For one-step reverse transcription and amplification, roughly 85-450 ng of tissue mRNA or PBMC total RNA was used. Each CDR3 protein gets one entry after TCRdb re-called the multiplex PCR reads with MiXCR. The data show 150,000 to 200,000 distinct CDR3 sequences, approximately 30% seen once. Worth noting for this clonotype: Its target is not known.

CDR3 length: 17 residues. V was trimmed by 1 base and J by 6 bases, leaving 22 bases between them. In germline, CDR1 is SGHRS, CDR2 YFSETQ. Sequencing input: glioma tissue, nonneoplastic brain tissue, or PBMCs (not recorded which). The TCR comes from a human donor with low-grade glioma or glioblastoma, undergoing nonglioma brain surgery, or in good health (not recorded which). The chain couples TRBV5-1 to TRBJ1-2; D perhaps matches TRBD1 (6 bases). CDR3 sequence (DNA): TGCGCCAGCAGCTTGAGGTCTGCAGGGGCGAGTTTTGATGGCTACACCTTC. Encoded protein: CASSLRSAGASFDGYTF.